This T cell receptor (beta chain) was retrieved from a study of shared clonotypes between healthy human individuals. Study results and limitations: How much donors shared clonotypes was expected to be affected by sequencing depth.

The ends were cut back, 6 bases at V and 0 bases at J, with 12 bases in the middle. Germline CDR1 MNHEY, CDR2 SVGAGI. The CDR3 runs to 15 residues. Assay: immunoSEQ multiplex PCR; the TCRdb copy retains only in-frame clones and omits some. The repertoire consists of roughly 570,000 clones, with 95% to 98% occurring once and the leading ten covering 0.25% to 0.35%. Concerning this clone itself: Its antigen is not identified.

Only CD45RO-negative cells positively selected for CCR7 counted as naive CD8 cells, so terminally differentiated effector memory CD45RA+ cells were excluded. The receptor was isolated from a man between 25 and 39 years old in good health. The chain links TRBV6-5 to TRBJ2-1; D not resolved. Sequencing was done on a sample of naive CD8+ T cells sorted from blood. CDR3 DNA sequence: TGTGCCAGCAGCCAGCAGGTCAGCTCCTACAATGAGCAGTTCTTC. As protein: CASSQQVSSYNEQFF.